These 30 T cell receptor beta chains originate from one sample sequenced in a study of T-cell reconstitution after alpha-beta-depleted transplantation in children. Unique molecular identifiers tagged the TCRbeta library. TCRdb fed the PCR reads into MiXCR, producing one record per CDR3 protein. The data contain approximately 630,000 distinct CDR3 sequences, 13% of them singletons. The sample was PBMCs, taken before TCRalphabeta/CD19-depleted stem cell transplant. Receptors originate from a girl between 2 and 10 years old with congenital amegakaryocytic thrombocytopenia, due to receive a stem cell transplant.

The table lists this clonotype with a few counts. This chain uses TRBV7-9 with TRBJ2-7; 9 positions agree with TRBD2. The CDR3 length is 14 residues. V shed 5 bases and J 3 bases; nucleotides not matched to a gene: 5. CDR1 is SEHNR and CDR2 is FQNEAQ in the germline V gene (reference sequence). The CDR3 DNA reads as TGTGCCAGCAGCCCCCTAGCGGGAAACTACGAGCAGTACTTC. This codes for CASSPLAGNYEQYF.

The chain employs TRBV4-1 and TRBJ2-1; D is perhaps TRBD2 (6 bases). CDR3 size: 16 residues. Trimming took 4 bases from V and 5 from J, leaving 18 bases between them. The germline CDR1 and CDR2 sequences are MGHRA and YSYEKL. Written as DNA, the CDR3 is TGCGCCAGCAGCCCCCAGGAGGGCCAGAGGGACAATGAGCAGTTCTTC. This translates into CASSPQEGQRDNEQFF.

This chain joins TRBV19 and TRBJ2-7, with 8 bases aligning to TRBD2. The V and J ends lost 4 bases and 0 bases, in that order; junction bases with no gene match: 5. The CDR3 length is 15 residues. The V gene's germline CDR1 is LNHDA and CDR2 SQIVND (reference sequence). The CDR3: CASSNQAGDSYEQYF. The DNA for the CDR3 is TGTGCCAGTAGTAACCAAGCGGGAGACTCCTACGAGCAGTACTTC.

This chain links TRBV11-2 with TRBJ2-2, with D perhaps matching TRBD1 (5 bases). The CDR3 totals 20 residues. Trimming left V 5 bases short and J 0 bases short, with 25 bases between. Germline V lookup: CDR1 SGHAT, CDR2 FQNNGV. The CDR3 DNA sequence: TGTGCCAGCAGCAACCCCCAGGGTACCACTCCGTTCGCGAACACCGGGGAGCTGTTTTTT. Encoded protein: CASSNPQGTTPFANTGELFF.

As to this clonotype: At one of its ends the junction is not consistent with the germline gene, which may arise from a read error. The CDR3 bases are TGTGGCAGCACCAGCGCACCAGATACGCAGTATTTT. Its protein is CGSTSAPDTQYF. The V call is TRBV6-6, the J call TRBJ2-3; D gene uncertain. CDR3 length equals 12 residues. The germline CDR1 and CDR2 sequences are MNHNY and SVGAGI (reference sequence).

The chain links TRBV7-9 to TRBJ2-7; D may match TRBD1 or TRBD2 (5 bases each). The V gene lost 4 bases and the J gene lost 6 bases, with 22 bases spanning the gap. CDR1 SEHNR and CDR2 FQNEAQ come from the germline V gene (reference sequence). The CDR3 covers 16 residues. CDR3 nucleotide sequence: TGTGCCAGCAGCTCCGTGGATACAGAGGGGCTCGTCGAGCAGTACTTC. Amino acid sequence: CASSSVDTEGLVEQYF.

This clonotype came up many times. The CDR3 DNA is TGTGCCAGCAAGCTACTAGCAGCCAAAAACATTCAGTACTTC. As protein: CASKLLAAKNIQYF. The chain employs TRBV5-8 and TRBJ2-4; a weak D match, TRBD2 (6 bases). Between the trimmed V and J ends, which lost 6 bases and 0 bases, there was a span of 10 bases. The CDR3 is made up of 14 amino acids. Germline V gene data show CDR1 as SGHTS and CDR2 as YDEGEE.

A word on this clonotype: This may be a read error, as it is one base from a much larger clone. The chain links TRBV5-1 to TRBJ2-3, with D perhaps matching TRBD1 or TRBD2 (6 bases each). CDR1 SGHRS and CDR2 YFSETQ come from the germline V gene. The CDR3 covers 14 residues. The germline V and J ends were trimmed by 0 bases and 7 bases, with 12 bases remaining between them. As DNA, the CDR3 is TGCGCCAGCAGCTTGGCCGGAGGGGGATATACGCAGTATTTT. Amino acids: CASSLAGGGYTQYF.

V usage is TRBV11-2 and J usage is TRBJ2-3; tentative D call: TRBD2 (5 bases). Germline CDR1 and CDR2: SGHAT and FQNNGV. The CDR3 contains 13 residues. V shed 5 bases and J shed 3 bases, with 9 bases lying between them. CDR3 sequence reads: CASSPAATDTQYF. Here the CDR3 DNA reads TGTGCCAGCAGCCCAGCGGCAACAGATACGCAGTATTTT. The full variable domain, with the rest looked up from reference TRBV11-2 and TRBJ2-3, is EAGVAQSPRYKIIEKRQSVAFWCNPISGHATLYWYQQILGQGPKLLIQFQNNGVVDDSQLPKDRFSAERLKGVDSTLKIQPAKLEDSAVYLCASSPAATDTQYFGPGTRLTVL.

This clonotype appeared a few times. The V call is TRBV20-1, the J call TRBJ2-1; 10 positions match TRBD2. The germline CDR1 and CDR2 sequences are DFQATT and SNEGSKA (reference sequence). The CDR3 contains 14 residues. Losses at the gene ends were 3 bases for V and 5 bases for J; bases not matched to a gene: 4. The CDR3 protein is CSASYSGRHNEQFF. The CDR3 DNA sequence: TGCAGTGCTAGTTATAGCGGGAGGCACAATGAGCAGTTCTTC.

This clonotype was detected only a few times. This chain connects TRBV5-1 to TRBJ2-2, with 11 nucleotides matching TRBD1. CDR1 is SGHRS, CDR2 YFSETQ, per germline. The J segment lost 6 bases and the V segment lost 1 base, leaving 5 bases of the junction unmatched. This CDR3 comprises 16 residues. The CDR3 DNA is TGCGCCAGCAGCTTGCCCGGGACAGGGGGGTCCGGGGAGCTGTTTTTT. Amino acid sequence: CASSLPGTGGSGELFF.

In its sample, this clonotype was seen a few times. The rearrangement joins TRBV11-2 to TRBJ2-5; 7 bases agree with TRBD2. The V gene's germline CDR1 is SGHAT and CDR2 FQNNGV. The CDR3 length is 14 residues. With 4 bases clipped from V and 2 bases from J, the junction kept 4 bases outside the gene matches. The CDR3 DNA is TGTGCCAGCAGCTCAGGGAGGGTTCAAGAGACCCAGTACTTC. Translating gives CASSSGRVQETQYF.

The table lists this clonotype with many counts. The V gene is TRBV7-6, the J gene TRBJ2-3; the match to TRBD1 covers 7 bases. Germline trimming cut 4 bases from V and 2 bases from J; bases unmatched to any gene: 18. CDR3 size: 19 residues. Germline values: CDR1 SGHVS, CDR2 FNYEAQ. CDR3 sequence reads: CASSYDSTWTGGPTDTQYF. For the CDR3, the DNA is TGTGCCAGCAGCTACGATTCGACTTGGACAGGTGGTCCCACAGATACGCAGTATTTT.

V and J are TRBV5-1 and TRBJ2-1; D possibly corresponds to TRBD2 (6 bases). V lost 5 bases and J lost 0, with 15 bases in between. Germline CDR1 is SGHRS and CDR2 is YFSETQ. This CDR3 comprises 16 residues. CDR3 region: CASSLGLPSSYNEQFF. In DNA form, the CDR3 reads TGCGCCAGCAGTTTAGGACTACCAAGCTCCTACAATGAGCAGTTCTTC.

The CDR3 bases are TGTGCTAGTGGCACCACAGGGGTGGAGACCCAGTACTTC. Translation: CASGTTGVETQYF. This rearrangement joins TRBV12-5 to TRBJ2-5; 7 nucleotides agree with TRBD1. Unmatched junction bases numbered 6, after V lost 6 bases and J lost 5 bases. The CDR3 sequence is 13 residues long. From germline, CDR1 is LGHNT and CDR2 FRNRAP.

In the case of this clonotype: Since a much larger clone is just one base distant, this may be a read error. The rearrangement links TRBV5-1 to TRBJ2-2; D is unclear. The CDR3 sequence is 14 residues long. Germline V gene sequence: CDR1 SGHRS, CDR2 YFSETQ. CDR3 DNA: TGCGCCCGCAGCCTTGCATGGGACACCGGGGAGCTGTTTTTT. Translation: CARSLAWDTGELFF.

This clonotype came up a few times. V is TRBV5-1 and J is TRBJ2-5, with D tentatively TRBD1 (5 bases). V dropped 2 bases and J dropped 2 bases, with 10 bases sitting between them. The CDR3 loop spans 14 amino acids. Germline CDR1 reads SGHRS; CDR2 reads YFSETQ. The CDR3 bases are TGCGCCAGCAGCTTAGGGGAATCTCAAGAGACCCAGTACTTC. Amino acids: CASSLGESQETQYF.

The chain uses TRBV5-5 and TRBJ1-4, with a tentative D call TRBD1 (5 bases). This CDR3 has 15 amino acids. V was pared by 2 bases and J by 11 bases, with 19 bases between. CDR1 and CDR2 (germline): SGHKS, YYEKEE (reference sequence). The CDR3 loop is CASSFGARETWKLFF. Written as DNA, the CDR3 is TGTGCCAGCAGCTTTGGGGCCAGGGAAACGTGGAAACTGTTTTTT.

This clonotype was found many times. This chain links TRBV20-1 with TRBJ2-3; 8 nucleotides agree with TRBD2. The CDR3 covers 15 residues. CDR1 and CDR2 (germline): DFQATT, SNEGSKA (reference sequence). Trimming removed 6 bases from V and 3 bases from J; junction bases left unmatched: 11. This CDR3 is CSATTTSELTDTQYF. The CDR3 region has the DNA TGCAGTGCGACCACGACTAGCGAATTAACAGATACGCAGTATTTT.

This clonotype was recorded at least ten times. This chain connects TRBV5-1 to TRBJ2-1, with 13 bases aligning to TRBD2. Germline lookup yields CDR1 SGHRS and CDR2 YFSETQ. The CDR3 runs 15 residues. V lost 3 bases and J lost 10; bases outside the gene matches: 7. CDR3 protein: CASSSGLAGAGEQFF. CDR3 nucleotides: TGCGCCAGCAGCTCTGGACTAGCGGGAGCAGGGGAGCAGTTCTTC.

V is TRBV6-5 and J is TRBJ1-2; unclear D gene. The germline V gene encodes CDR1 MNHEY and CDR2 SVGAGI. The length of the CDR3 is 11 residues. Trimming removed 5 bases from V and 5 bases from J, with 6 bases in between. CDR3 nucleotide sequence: TGTGCCAGCAGTGACCGATATGGCTACACCTTC. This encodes CASSDRYGYTF.

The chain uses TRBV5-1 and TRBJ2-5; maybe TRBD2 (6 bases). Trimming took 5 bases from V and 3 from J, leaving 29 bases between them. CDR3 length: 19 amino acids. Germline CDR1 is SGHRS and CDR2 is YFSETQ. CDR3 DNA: TGCGCCAGCAGTAGCGGCAGGGTGGGGGTGACGAGAGGAGAAGAGACCCAGTACTTC. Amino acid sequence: CASSSGRVGVTRGEETQYF.

The CDR3 sequence: CASSFRGTSYNEQFF. Here the CDR3 DNA reads TGTGCCAGCAGTTTTCGCGGCACCTCCTACAATGAGCAGTTCTTC. This sequence joins TRBV12-3 or TRBV12-4 and TRBJ2-1; D is undetermined. CDR3 length equals 15 residues. V lost 3 bases and J 0 bases, leaving 9 bases between the germline ends.

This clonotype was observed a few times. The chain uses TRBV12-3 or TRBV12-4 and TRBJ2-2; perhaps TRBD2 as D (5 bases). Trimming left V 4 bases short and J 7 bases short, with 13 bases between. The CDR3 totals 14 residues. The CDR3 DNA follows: TGTGCCAGCAGTTCAGTTGGAGGTGGCGGGGAGCTGTTTTTT. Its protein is CASSSVGGGGELFF.

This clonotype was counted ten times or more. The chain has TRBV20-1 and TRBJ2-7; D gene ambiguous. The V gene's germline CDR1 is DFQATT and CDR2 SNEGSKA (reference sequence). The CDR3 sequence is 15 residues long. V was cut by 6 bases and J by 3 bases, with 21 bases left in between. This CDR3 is CSASQEMGKNYEQYF. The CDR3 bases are TGCAGTGCCTCGCAGGAAATGGGAAAAAACTACGAGCAGTACTTC.

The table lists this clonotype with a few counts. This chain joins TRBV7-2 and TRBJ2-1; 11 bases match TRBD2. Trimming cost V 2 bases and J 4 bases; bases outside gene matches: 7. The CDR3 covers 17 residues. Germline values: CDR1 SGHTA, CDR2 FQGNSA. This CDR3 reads CASSLRALAGGYNEQFF. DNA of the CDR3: TGTGCCAGCAGCTTAAGGGCGCTAGCGGGAGGATACAATGAGCAGTTCTTC.

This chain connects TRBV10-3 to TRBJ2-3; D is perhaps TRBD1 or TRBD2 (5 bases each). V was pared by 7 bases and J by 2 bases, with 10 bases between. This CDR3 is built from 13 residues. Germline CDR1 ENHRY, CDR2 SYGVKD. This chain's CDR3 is CAITWDLTDTQYF. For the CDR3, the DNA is TGTGCCATCACCTGGGACCTCACAGATACGCAGTATTTT.

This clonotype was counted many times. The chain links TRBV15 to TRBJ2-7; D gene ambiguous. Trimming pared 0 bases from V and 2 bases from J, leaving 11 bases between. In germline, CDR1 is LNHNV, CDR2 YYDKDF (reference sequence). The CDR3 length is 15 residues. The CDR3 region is CATSRDLGSPYEQYF. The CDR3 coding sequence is TGTGCCACCAGCAGAGATCTAGGGTCCCCCTACGAGCAGTACTTC.

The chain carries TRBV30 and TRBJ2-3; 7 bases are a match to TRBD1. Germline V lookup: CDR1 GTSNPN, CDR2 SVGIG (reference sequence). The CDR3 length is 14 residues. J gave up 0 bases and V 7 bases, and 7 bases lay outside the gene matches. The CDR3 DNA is TGTGCCTCAAACAGGGGCACTAGCACAGATACGCAGTATTTT. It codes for CASNRGTSTDTQYF.

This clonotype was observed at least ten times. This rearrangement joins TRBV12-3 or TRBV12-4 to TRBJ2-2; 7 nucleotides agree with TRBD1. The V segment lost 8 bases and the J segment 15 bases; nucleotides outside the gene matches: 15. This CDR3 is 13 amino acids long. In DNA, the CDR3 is TGTGCCAGCTGGGACAGCTATACCGAGGGGGTGTTTTTT. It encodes CASWDSYTEGVFF.